There are many counts of the clone carrying this T cell receptor (beta chain). Its antigen remains unidentified. The patients, who ranged from 18 to 65 in age, presented with newly diagnosed hyperthyroidism lasting under 2 months. CDR1 and CDR2 (germline): SQVTM, ANQGSEA. Trimming took off 2 bases at V and 2 bases at J, with 6 bases between the two ends. The CDR3 consists of 12 residues. The entry originates in a study of T cells in Graves' hyperthyroidism and ophthalmopathy. Study information: Sampling of peripheral blood happened at initial diagnosis, prior to any treatment.

Study-wide results and limits: Also found in blood were most expanded thyroid clonotypes above 0.001. A 13 V-J signature model discriminated ophthalmopathy versus stable hyperthyroidism.

Researchers amplified the TCR beta CDR3 regions from RNA transcripts. Initially, a first-round RT-PCR of the TCR CDR3 employed the HTBI primer set. TCRdb re-called the multiplex PCR reads with MiXCR, one entry per CDR3 protein. The sample carries about 480,000 distinct CDR3 sequences, 14% recorded once. Sequenced: blood. The J gene is TRBJ2-5, the V gene TRBV29-1; D ambiguous. This clonotype was sampled from a woman under 30 with Graves' hyperthyroidism. The CDR3 sequence is CSVEYEQETQYF. For the CDR3, the DNA is TGCAGCGTTGAATACGAGCAAGAGACCCAGTACTTC.